The source of this TCR beta chain is a study of blood T cell repertoires in COVID-19. Study summary: The study drew acute and convalescent COVID-19 samples from the United States, Italy and Spain. Nucleic acid was either cDNA or gDNA, and it came from T cells, B-cell-depleted T cells, or PBMCs.

Original processing methods: Amplification of reference gene primers was used by the study to estimate nucleated cell counts. Libraries were prepared by immunoSEQ multiplex PCR; TCRdb keeps only in-frame clonotypes and omits some of them. From that table come the V and J calls and clone size; the DNA was used to work out D and trimming. The repertoire holds under 400,000 clones, with around 91% as singletons. There are 11 residues in the CDR3. With 2 bases removed from V and 8 bases from J, the gap between germline ends came to 6 bases. The sequencing input was peripheral blood. The sequence was obtained from a man aged 18 to 35 with active or convalescent COVID-19. The chain combines TRBV12-3 or TRBV12-4 with TRBJ1-1; the D is unclear. CDR3 region: CASSLRREAFF. As DNA, the CDR3 is TGTGCCAGCAGTTTACGCAGAGAAGCTTTCTTT.